The 21 T cell receptor beta chains in this list originate from one sample, sequenced in a study of blood T cell repertoires in COVID-19. Clones were read by immunoSEQ multiplex PCR, and TCRdb kept only the in-frame ones, dropping some. Of some 290,000 clones in the sample, 90% were seen once. The sequenced sample consisted of PBMCs or T cells enriched from blood (not recorded which). These receptor sequences come from a woman aged 25 to 39 who had been exposed to COVID-19.

The chain uses TRBV10-2 and TRBJ2-2, with D maybe TRBD2 (5 bases). The CDR3 sequence is 13 residues long. The germline gives CDR1 WSHSY, CDR2 SAAADI. V was shortened by 4 bases and J by 5 bases, with 8 bases between the two germline ends. This CDR3 reads CASSAGKTGELFF. CDR3 nucleotide sequence: TGCGCCAGCAGTGCCGGGAAGACCGGGGAGCTGTTTTTT.

This sequence joins TRBV19 and TRBJ2-1; the match to TRBD2 covers 11 bases. The V gene's germline CDR1 is LNHDA and CDR2 SQIVND (reference sequence). The ends lost 1 base at V and 8 bases at J; junction bases unmatched: 4. CDR3 size: 15 residues. The DNA for the CDR3 is TGTGCCAGTAGTATAGGACTAGCGGGGAACGATGAGCAGTTCTTC. Protein product: CASSIGLAGNDEQFF.

The V gene is TRBV19, the J gene TRBJ1-1, with D possibly matching TRBD1 (6 bases). V was trimmed by 3 bases and J by 3 bases, leaving 11 bases between them. The CDR3 has 14 amino acids. Germline values: CDR1 LNHDA, CDR2 SQIVND (reference sequence). CDR3 amino acids: CASSIQGWHTEAFF. CDR3 in DNA: TGTGCCAGTAGTATTCAGGGGTGGCACACTGAAGCTTTCTTT.

V and J are TRBV6-2 or TRBV6-3 and TRBJ2-7; a possible D gene is TRBD1 (6 bases). V lost 2 bases and J lost 3, with 14 bases in between. CDR1 and CDR2 from the germline V gene are MNHEY and SVGEGT. CDR3 length: 15 residues. The chain's CDR3 is CASSYRARTDYEQYF. In DNA form, the CDR3 reads TGTGCCAGCAGTTACAGGGCGCGGACAGACTACGAGCAGTACTTC.

The chain recombines TRBV5-1 with TRBJ1-1; TRBD1 is a possible D gene (6 bases). Looked up from germline, CDR1 is SGHRS and CDR2 is YFSETQ. CDR3 length: 13 amino acids. V was trimmed by 8 bases and J by 3 bases, leaving 14 bases between them. The DNA for the CDR3 is TGCGCCAGTTCCAGGGGCGGGTACACTGAAGCTTTCTTT. Translated: CASSRGGYTEAFF. The entire variable domain, with the rest obtained from reference TRBV5-1 and TRBJ1-1, is as follows: KAGVTQTPRYLIKTRGQQVTLSCSPISGHRSVSWYQQTPGQGLQFLFEYFSETQRNKGNFPGRFSGRQFSNSRSEMNVSTLELGDSALYLCASSRGGYTEAFFGQGTRLTVV.

The gene calls are TRBV19 and TRBJ1-2; D may be TRBD1 (5 bases). This CDR3 comprises 12 residues. The V and J ends lost 4 bases and 3 bases respectively, with 6 bases between them. CDR1 is LNHDA and CDR2 is SQIVND in the germline V gene (reference sequence). The CDR3 DNA is TGTGCCAGTAGTACGACAGACTATGGCTACACCTTC. Amino acids: CASSTTDYGYTF.

The rearrangement links TRBV19 to TRBJ1-2, with a tentative D call TRBD1 (6 bases). The CDR3 covers 14 residues. CDR1 LNHDA and CDR2 SQIVND come from the germline V gene (reference sequence). The germline V and J ends were trimmed by 4 bases and 4 bases, with 13 bases remaining between them. The CDR3 DNA is TGTGCCAGTAGTACCCAGGGGAGACTCTATGGCTACACCTTC. This gives the protein CASSTQGRLYGYTF.

The J gene is TRBJ2-2, the V gene TRBV29-1, with D possibly TRBD2 on 5 matching bases. With 5 bases removed from V and 3 bases from J, the gap between germline ends came to 13 bases. CDR3 size: 14 residues. Per the germline V gene, CDR1 is SQVTM and CDR2 is ANQGSEA. The CDR3 loop reads CSVLRDIYTGELFF. CDR3 bases: TGCAGCGTTCTCCGGGATATTTACACCGGGGAGCTGTTTTTT.

This clone was detected once. V usage is TRBV21-1 and J usage is TRBJ1-1. TRBV21-1 is tagged as a pseudogene. This CDR3 has 8 residues. Here the CDR3 DNA reads TGTGCCAGCAGCCGAGCTTTCTTT. The encoded protein is CASSRAFF.

The chain recombines TRBV6-5 with TRBJ1-4; 9 bases are a match to TRBD1. Germline assignment: CDR1 MNHEY and CDR2 SVGAGI. The V and J ends lost 6 bases and 3 bases, in that order; junction bases with no gene match: 5. This CDR3 is 15 amino acids long. The CDR3 DNA sequence: TGTGCCAGCAGCCAACAGGGGGCGGCTAATGAAAAACTGTTTTTT. It is translated as CASSQQGAANEKLFF.

V and J are TRBV7-2 and TRBJ2-2, with D possibly TRBD2 on 6 matching bases. The germline V gene has CDR1 SGHTA and CDR2 FQGNSA. Trimming removed 1 base at V and 5 bases at J, with 20 bases between. This CDR3 comprises 18 residues. The CDR3 nucleotides are TGTGCCAGCAGCTTAGGCCTAGGAGGAGGGAGAGGTACCGGGGAGCTGTTTTTT. Its protein product is CASSLGLGGGRGTGELFF.

The V call is TRBV18, the J call TRBJ1-5, with D perhaps matching TRBD1 (6 bases). CDR1 is KGHSH and CDR2 is LQKENI in the germline V gene. Trimming stripped 2 bases from V and 4 bases from J, with 12 bases between. CDR3 length: 15 residues. CDR3 residues: CASSPVRTENQPQHF. In nucleotides, the CDR3 is TGTGCCAGCTCACCAGTACGGACAGAAAATCAGCCCCAGCATTTT.

V usage is TRBV6-2 or TRBV6-3 and J usage is TRBJ2-2, with D possibly being TRBD1 (5 bases). CDR3 length equals 13 residues. Germline V gives CDR1 MNHEY, CDR2 SVGEGT. Trimming removed 4 bases from V and 5 bases from J, with 8 bases in between. The CDR3 DNA follows: TGTGCCAGCAGTTCCAGGGTAACCGGGGAGCTGTTTTTT. Encoded protein: CASSSRVTGELFF.

The V and J genes are TRBV29-1 and TRBJ2-7; 7 nucleotides match TRBD1. The CDR3 is made up of 13 amino acids. The J segment lost 4 bases and the V segment lost 7 bases, leaving 10 bases of the junction unmatched. CDR1 is SQVTM, CDR2 ANQGSEA, per germline. CDR3 protein: CSGGQGELYEQYF. The CDR3 DNA sequence: TGCAGCGGGGGGCAGGGGGAGTTGTACGAGCAGTACTTC.

The chain recombines TRBV18 with TRBJ2-7; 9 positions agree with TRBD1. Per germline, CDR1 KGHSH and CDR2 LQKENI. The length of the CDR3 is 15 residues. J gave up 5 bases and V 1 base, and 6 bases lay outside the gene matches. The CDR3 DNA reads as TGTGCCAGCTCACCACGGCAAACAGGGGGCGACGAGCAGTACTTC. Translation gives CASSPRQTGGDEQYF.

V gene TRBV3-1 (or the pseudogene TRBV3-2) combines with J gene TRBJ2-1; D perhaps matches TRBD2 (5 bases). Germline lookup yields CDR1 LGHDT and CDR2 YNNKEL (reference sequence). V was shortened by 3 bases and J by 6 bases, with 9 bases between the two germline ends. This CDR3 has 13 amino acids. The CDR3 DNA reads as TGTGCCAGCAGCCACACCAGCGGCAATGAGCAGTTCTTC. This encodes CASSHTSGNEQFF.

In nucleotides, the CDR3 is TGTGCCAGCAGGAGGACTAGCGGGGGGGCATCCTACGAGCAGTACTTC. Protein product: CASRRTSGGASYEQYF. This rearrangement joins TRBV7-2 to TRBJ2-7, with 15 bases that match TRBD2. V lost 6 bases to trimming and J lost 1 base; unmatched junction nucleotides: 4. Germline loops: CDR1 SGHTA, CDR2 FQGNSA. The CDR3 is made up of 16 amino acids.

This sequence joins TRBV19 and TRBJ2-7, with 7 bases that match TRBD1. Per the germline V gene, CDR1 is LNHDA and CDR2 is SQIVND (reference sequence). Losses at the gene ends were 6 bases for V and 4 bases for J; bases not matched to a gene: 18. The CDR3 extends over 17 amino acids. The CDR3 protein is CASSHTGAPIRAYEQYF. CDR3 sequence (DNA): TGTGCCAGTAGCCACACAGGGGCCCCAATAAGGGCTTACGAGCAGTACTTC.

J is TRBJ2-3 and V is TRBV2, with D possibly TRBD2 on 6 matching bases. Trimming cost V 4 bases and J 6 bases, with 17 bases left between them. Germline CDR1 and CDR2: SNHLY and FYNNEI. This CDR3 region has 15 residues. The CDR3 nucleotides are TGTGCCAGCAGTGTAGCAGCGGGCTATGGCGATACGCAGTATTTT. This gives the protein CASSVAAGYGDTQYF. The full variable domain, its missing parts supplied by reference TRBV2 and TRBJ2-3, is EPEVTQTPSHQVTQMGQEVILRCVPISNHLYFYWYRQILGQKVEFLVSFYNNEISEKSEIFDDQFSVERPDGSNFTLKIRSTKLEDSAMYFCASSVAAGYGDTQYFGPGTRLTVL.

This chain links TRBV19 with TRBJ1-2, with D possibly matching TRBD1 (5 bases). The V gene lost 3 bases and the J gene lost 1 base, with 18 bases spanning the gap. The length of the CDR3 is 17 residues. The V gene's germline CDR1 is LNHDA and CDR2 SQIVND (reference sequence). The CDR3 loop is CASSMTYRSQGNYGYTF. The CDR3 coding sequence is TGTGCCAGTAGTATGACCTACCGCAGTCAGGGTAACTATGGCTACACCTTC.

This sequence joins TRBV6-2 or TRBV6-3 and TRBJ1-2; 7 nucleotides match TRBD1. The CDR3 contains 13 residues. J lost 4 bases, V lost 4 bases, and 3 bases had no gene match. Germline V gene data show CDR1 as MNHEY and CDR2 as SVGEGT. The CDR3 reads CASSFGTAYGYTF. The CDR3 DNA sequence: TGTGCCAGCAGTTTCGGGACAGCCTATGGCTACACCTTC.